The next 7 T cell receptor beta chains were all read from a single sample in a study of shared clonotypes between healthy human individuals. This table comes from immunoSEQ multiplex PCR, and its TCRdb copy is limited to in-frame clones, with some not included. The top ten clones hold roughly 10% of a sample with 300,000 to 350,000 clones, less than 75% of them seen once. Sequenced input: memory CD4+ T cells sorted from blood. Subset indicated: CD45RA-negative fraction. The receptors come from a young man in good health.

The chain is built from TRBV25-1 and TRBJ1-2, with a weak D call TRBD1 (5 bases). CDR3 length: 12 amino acids. V was clipped by 7 bases and J by 4 bases, with 10 bases between them. Per the germline V gene, CDR1 is MGHDK and CDR2 is SYGVNS. The CDR3 loop reads CASTGSVYGYTF. CDR3 DNA: TGTGCCAGCACAGGGTCTGTCTATGGCTACACCTTC.

Note on this clone: The germline gene is not matched at one end of the junction; a read error may be the cause. This sequence joins TRBV7-2 and TRBJ2-5, with D uncertain. The V gene's germline CDR1 is SGHTA and CDR2 FQGNSA. This CDR3 has 11 residues. CDR3: CASSPQDTQYF. In DNA, the CDR3 is TGTGCCAGCAGCCCGCAAGATACCCAGTACTTC.

The J gene is TRBJ2-7, the V gene TRBV29-1; D unclear. Germline CDR1 and CDR2: SQVTM and ANQGSEA. This CDR3 comprises 12 residues. The ends were cut back, 7 bases at V and 2 bases at J, with 12 bases in the middle. The CDR3 loop reads CSGAERPYEQYF. Here the CDR3 DNA reads TGCAGCGGCGCCGAGCGTCCCTACGAGCAGTACTTC.

This chain connects TRBV2 to TRBJ2-7; D possibly corresponds to TRBD1 (5 bases). With 3 bases removed from V and 6 bases from J, the gap between germline ends came to 15 bases. This CDR3 contains 14 residues. Per the germline V gene, CDR1 is SNHLY and CDR2 is FYNNEI. The CDR3 sequence is CASSDRGYAIEQYF. For the CDR3, the DNA is TGTGCCAGCAGTGATAGGGGATACGCGATCGAGCAGTACTTC.

V is TRBV18 and J is TRBJ2-2; 7 bases agree with TRBD2. This CDR3 comprises 15 residues. Germline V gives CDR1 KGHSH, CDR2 LQKENI. V trimming: 6 bases; J trimming: 5 bases; junction bases outside the gene matches: 9. The CDR3 region is CASSPWREWTGELFF. DNA for the CDR3: TGTGCCAGCTCCCCCTGGCGGGAGTGGACCGGGGAGCTGTTTTTT.

The table lists this clone with a count of one. The V call is TRBV7-2, the J call TRBJ2-5, with D perhaps matching TRBD1 (5 bases). The J call is uncertain, as TRBJ2-7 better fits the DNA end. The germline CDR1 and CDR2 sequences are SGHTA and FQGNSA. The CDR3 loop spans 15 amino acids. Written as DNA, the CDR3 is TGTGCCAGCAGCCGCAGGGCAGGTTCTGGGGACGAGCAGTACTTC. Encoded protein: CASSRRAGSGDEQYF.

In this sample, this clone turned up once. The V and J genes are TRBV11-3 and TRBJ2-7; D unresolved. The germline V and J ends were trimmed by 2 bases and 2 bases, with 10 bases remaining between them. CDR3 length: 14 amino acids. CDR1 and CDR2 (germline): SGHNT, YENEEA. CDR3 in amino acids: CASSLSWNTYEQYF. CDR3 in DNA: TGTGCCAGCAGCTTAAGCTGGAACACCTACGAGCAGTACTTC.